This T cell receptor beta chain comes out of a study of blood T cell repertoires in COVID-19. Study in general: Samples taken during acute and convalescent COVID-19 were collected in the United States, Italy and Spain. PBMCs, B-cell-depleted T cells, or T cells provided the cDNA or gDNA that made up the material.

The CDR3 has 19 amino acids. Germline CDR1 and CDR2: LNHDA and SQIVND (reference sequence). V was clipped by 2 bases and J by 0 bases; unmatched bases: 13. TCRdb keeps only in-frame clones here, not all; method: immunoSEQ multiplex PCR. The table has tens of thousands of clones, 65% to 85% seen once. Sequenced input: peripheral blood. The chain recombines TRBV19 with TRBJ2-1, with 7 bases identical to TRBD1. The clonotype comes from a middle-aged man with acute or convalescent COVID-19. CDR3 bases: TGTGCCAGTAGTATAAAACACGGGACAGCGCCTTCCTCCTACAATGAGCAGTTCTTC. This translates into CASSIKHGTAPSSYNEQFF.